Below, 22 T cell receptor beta chains from the same sample are listed, as sequenced in a study of T cell changes during pregnancy in multiple sclerosis. Using immunoSEQ multiplex PCR, the repertoire was profiled, and TCRdb retains in-frame clones only, with some absent. The profile shows 68,000 or so clones, about 91% of them singletons. The sequencing here drew on peripheral blood, taken in the second trimester of pregnancy. The source of these receptors is a female donor in good health, enrolled as a control in a pregnancy study.

V is TRBV5-1 and J is TRBJ1-2; 7 positions match TRBD1. The V segment lost 0 bases and the J segment 6 bases; nucleotides outside the gene matches: 5. This CDR3 has 14 residues. Germline-derived CDR1 and CDR2 are SGHRS and YFSETQ. CDR3: CASSLAGGGDGYTF. The CDR3 DNA follows: TGCGCCAGCAGCTTGGCAGGGGGAGGAGATGGCTACACCTTC.

This rearrangement joins TRBV28 to TRBJ2-7; D is perhaps TRBD1 (5 bases). Trimming cost V 3 bases and J 0 bases, with 15 bases left between them. The CDR3 contains 16 residues. Germline CDR1 MDHEN, CDR2 SYDVKM. CDR3 in DNA: TGTGCCAGCAGTTTGGAACAACAGGAATTCTCCTACGAGCAGTACTTC. This sequence encodes CASSLEQQEFSYEQYF.

This chain joins TRBV9 and TRBJ2-1; TRBD2 might be the D (5 bases). Germline CDR1 and CDR2: SGDLS and YYNGEE. The CDR3 consists of 15 residues. V was cut by 0 bases and J by 5 bases, with 12 bases left in between. This CDR3 reads CASSVEGDKHNEQFF. The CDR3, as DNA: TGTGCCAGCAGCGTAGAGGGAGACAAGCACAATGAGCAGTTCTTC.

The rearrangement joins TRBV9 to TRBJ2-7; D gene uncertain. The CDR3 contains 15 residues. V lost 4 bases, J lost 3 bases, and 17 bases lay in between. Per the germline V gene, CDR1 is SGDLS and CDR2 is YYNGEE. In nucleotides, the CDR3 is TGTGCCAGCAGCCCAAACCCTACTGTTGACTACGAGCAGTACTTC. Protein sequence: CASSPNPTVDYEQYF.

This rearrangement joins TRBV29-1 to TRBJ2-7, with D perhaps matching TRBD1 (6 bases). Germline V lookup: CDR1 SQVTM, CDR2 ANQGSEA. The CDR3 length is 14 residues. The V end lost 3 bases, the J end lost 2 bases, and 14 bases lay between the germline ends. In DNA, the CDR3 is TGCAGCGTTGAGTTCGGCAGGGGTCCCTACGAGCAGTACTTC. Amino acid sequence: CSVEFGRGPYEQYF.

The chain joins TRBV27 to TRBJ2-3; 10 bases map to TRBD1. CDR3 length: 17 residues. The trim removed 7 bases at V and 8 bases at J, leaving 18 bases unmatched. Germline lookup yields CDR1 MNHEY and CDR2 SMNVEV (reference sequence). CDR3: CASTPLHSDRGQGTQYF. In nucleotides, the CDR3 is TGTGCCAGCACCCCCCTCCACTCAGACAGGGGGCAGGGTACGCAGTATTTT.

This clone was detected a few times. V and J are TRBV12-5 and TRBJ2-1; TRBD2 matches 10 bases. This CDR3 comprises 16 residues. Trimming at V came to 5 bases and at J to 3 bases, leaving 7 bases not matched to a gene. In germline, CDR1 is LGHNT, CDR2 FRNRAP. The CDR3 loop reads CASGIPLAGDYNEQFF. The CDR3 nucleotides are TGTGCTAGTGGTATCCCCCTAGCGGGAGACTACAATGAGCAGTTCTTC.

The chain carries TRBV7-2 and TRBJ2-3; D may be TRBD1 (5 bases). The V end was cut by 5 bases, the J end by 3 bases, with 9 bases between. The germline V gene has CDR1 SGHTA and CDR2 FQGNSA. The length of the CDR3 is 13 residues. DNA of the CDR3: TGTGCCAGCAGCGAGACAGTTACAGATACGCAGTATTTT. It is translated as CASSETVTDTQYF.

The chain employs TRBV27 and TRBJ1-1; tentatively, D is TRBD1 (6 bases). Per germline, CDR1 MNHEY and CDR2 SMNVEV (reference sequence). V was cut by 3 bases and J by 7 bases, with 12 bases left in between. The CDR3 contains 13 residues. CDR3 sequence (DNA): TGTGCCAGCAGTTTGTCAGGGGCTGGTGAAGCTTTCTTT. This sequence encodes CASSLSGAGEAFF.

J is TRBJ2-1 and V is TRBV19; TRBD2 agrees at 7 bases. Germline CDR1 and CDR2: LNHDA and SQIVND (reference sequence). This CDR3 contains 14 residues. V trimming: 10 bases; J trimming: 4 bases; junction bases outside the gene matches: 10. CDR3 loop: CATGAGVAYNEQFF. For the CDR3, the DNA is TGTGCCACTGGGGCGGGGGTTGCGTACAATGAGCAGTTCTTC.

The chain couples TRBV7-2 to TRBJ2-5; 7 bases agree with TRBD2. Looked up from germline, CDR1 is SGHTA and CDR2 is FQGNSA. Losses at the gene ends were 5 bases for V and 2 bases for J; bases not matched to a gene: 11. The CDR3 extends over 16 amino acids. The CDR3 loop reads CASSHPGLVLQETQYF. The CDR3 nucleotides are TGTGCCAGCAGCCACCCCGGACTAGTCTTGCAAGAGACCCAGTACTTC.

The rearrangement uses TRBV4-2 and TRBJ1-1, with 7 bases identical to TRBD1. The CDR3 contains 14 residues. The trim removed 0 bases at V and 4 bases at J, leaving 2 bases unmatched. CDR1 is LGHNA, CDR2 YNFKEQ, per germline. The DNA for the CDR3 is TGTGCCAGCAGCCAAGACAGGGGGGCCACTGAAGCTTTCTTT. This sequence encodes CASSQDRGATEAFF.

The chain carries TRBV5-1 and TRBJ2-5; 7 positions agree with TRBD1. This CDR3 has 14 amino acids. The J segment lost 5 bases and the V segment lost 3 bases, leaving 7 bases of the junction unmatched. Germline V gene lookup returns CDR1 SGHRS and CDR2 YFSETQ. The CDR3 spells CASSSVEGAETQYF. The CDR3 DNA reads as TGCGCCAGCAGCTCGGTCGAGGGGGCCGAGACCCAGTACTTC.

The rearrangement uses TRBV5-1 and TRBJ1-3; a possible D gene is TRBD1 (6 bases). The CDR3 consists of 15 residues. Trimming cost V 0 bases and J 4 bases, with 11 bases left between them. Germline V CDR1 and CDR2: SGHRS, YFSETQ. CDR3 bases: TGCGCCAGCAGCTTGGTGGGGGCACTCGGAAACACCATATATTTT. The encoded protein is CASSLVGALGNTIYF.

The chain has TRBV2 and TRBJ1-1, with D perhaps matching TRBD1 (5 bases). The V end lost 7 bases, the J end lost 0 bases, and 15 bases lay between the germline ends. The germline V gene encodes CDR1 SNHLY and CDR2 FYNNEI. The CDR3 is 15 amino acids. The CDR3 nucleotides read TGTGCCAGCACCGCTAAGACAGTTATGAACACTGAAGCTTTCTTT. Protein product: CASTAKTVMNTEAFF.

The chain's CDR3 is CASSLHLTRAENIQYF. The DNA for the CDR3 is TGTGCCAGCAGTCTACACCTGACCCGAGCGGAAAACATTCAGTACTTC. The J gene is TRBJ2-4, the V gene TRBV11-2, with a weak D call TRBD2 (5 bases). Germline V gives CDR1 SGHAT, CDR2 FQNNGV. There are 16 residues in the CDR3. The ends were cut back, 6 bases at V and 5 bases at J, with 20 bases in the middle.

The chain recombines TRBV6-5 with TRBJ1-2; 9 nucleotides line up with TRBD1. The CDR3 is 14 amino acids. The trim removed 4 bases at V and 2 bases at J, leaving 2 bases unmatched. From germline, CDR1 is MNHEY and CDR2 SVGAGI. This CDR3 is CASSWGQGNYGYTF. The CDR3 DNA is TGTGCCAGCAGTTGGGGACAGGGCAACTATGGCTACACCTTC.

This clone appeared a single time. The CDR3 sequence is CASSFSTGAFMNTEAFF. In DNA, the CDR3 is TGTGCCAGCAGCTTTAGTACAGGGGCCTTCATGAACACTGAAGCTTTCTTT. The genes are TRBV5-4 and TRBJ1-1; 7 nucleotides agree with TRBD1. The CDR3 sequence is 17 residues long. Germline V gene data show CDR1 as SGHNT and CDR2 as YYREEE (reference sequence). V lost 2 bases and J lost 0; bases outside the gene matches: 10.

In its sample, this clone was seen a few times. The V call is TRBV6-4, the J call TRBJ1-1, with D perhaps matching TRBD1 (5 bases). Germline V lookup: CDR1 MRHNA, CDR2 SNTAGT. CDR3 length: 18 amino acids. The V end was cut by 3 bases, the J end by 2 bases, with 22 bases between. The CDR3 sequence: CASSEQTLPIGVNTEAFF. For the CDR3, the DNA is TGTGCCAGCAGTGAACAGACCCTCCCGATAGGGGTCAACACTGAAGCTTTCTTT.

The table lists this clone with a count of one. The V gene is TRBV30, the J gene TRBJ2-7; D unclear. The germline CDR1 and CDR2 sequences are GTSNPN and SVGIG (reference sequence). The CDR3 contains 15 residues. The V end lost 0 bases, the J end lost 2 bases, and 14 bases lay between the germline ends. CDR3 bases: TGTGCCTGGAGTGTATTGGTAGACACCCCCTACGAGCAGTACTTC. Amino acids: CAWSVLVDTPYEQYF.

The gene calls are TRBV30 and TRBJ2-2, with D possibly being TRBD2 (5 bases). Germline lookup yields CDR1 GTSNPN and CDR2 SVGIG (reference sequence). Trimming removed 0 bases from V and 7 bases from J, with 9 bases in between. CDR3 size: 13 residues. The CDR3 region has the DNA TGTGCCTGGAGTGTGGACGGGAACGGGGAGCTGTTTTTT. Residues: CAWSVDGNGELFF.

The chain uses TRBV29-1 and TRBJ2-5; 7 bases line up with TRBD2. Trimming took 7 bases from V and 5 from J; bases not matched to a gene: 7. The V gene's germline CDR1 is SQVTM and CDR2 ANQGSEA. This CDR3 is built from 12 residues. Written as DNA, the CDR3 is TGCAGCGCCTGGGGGGGAAGGGAGACCCAGTACTTC. Protein product: CSAWGGRETQYF.